A selection of T cell receptor beta chains follows, all from one sample in a study of blood T cell repertoires in COVID-19. Profiled with immunoSEQ multiplex PCR; TCRdb holds only in-frame clones, not every one. The sample comprises 200,000 to 300,000 clones, around 88% of which are singletons, and around 1.8% rests with the top ten. The sequenced material came from peripheral blood. Source of these receptors: a man aged 25 to 45 with active or convalescent COVID-19. CDR3s include the opening cysteine and the closing phenylalanine or tryptophan. D genes are given only for firm matches. A clone size is listed for some rows: how often the clone was seen (once, few, many), or a class if it is expanded.

cdr3_nt | cdr3_aa | clone_size | j_call | cdr3_length | d_call | v_call
TGTGCCAGCAGGGAAACAGTGAACACTGAAGCTTTCTTT | CASRETVNTEAFF | - | TRBJ1-1 | 13 | - | TRBV7-2
TGTGCCAGCAGCCCCCCCAGGGCAGCCGAGCAGTACTTC | CASSPPRAAEQYF | - | TRBJ2-7 | 13 | - | TRBV21-1
TGCGCCAGCAGCATAATACCAGGGAGCAATCAGCCCCAGCATTTT | CASSIIPGSNQPQHF | - | TRBJ1-5 | 15 | - | TRBV5-1
TGTGCCAGCAGCCTTGGAGGGAGGTACAATGAGCAGTTCTTC | CASSLGGRYNEQFF | once | TRBJ2-1 | 14 | - | TRBV7-9
TGTGCCAGCAGTTTACGGACAGGTTCGTCAGGAACGCAGTATTTT | CASSLRTGSSGTQYF | - | TRBJ2-3 | 15 | TRBD1 | TRBV6-6
TGCGCCAGCAGCTTGTACAGGGCAGACTATGGCTACACCTTC | CASSLYRADYGYTF | few | TRBJ1-2 | 14 | - | TRBV5-1
TGCGCCAGCAGCCGAGATGAGCGGGGGGGCAGCACAGATACGCAGTATTTT | CASSRDERGGSTDTQYF | - | TRBJ2-3 | 17 | TRBD2 | TRBV4-3
TGTGCCAGCACAGGGGCGGGGGGGTTGTGGAATGAGCAGTTCTTC | CASTGAGGLWNEQFF | - | TRBJ2-1 | 15 | TRBD2 | TRBV6-5
TGTGCCAGCTCACCAGTGGACAGCCTAGGGAACACTGAAGCTTTCTTT | CASSPVDSLGNTEAFF | - | TRBJ1-1 | 16 | - | TRBV18
TGTGCCAGCAGTGAAGTAGGGGCGAACTATGGCTACACCTTC | CASSEVGANYGYTF | - | TRBJ1-2 | 14 | - | TRBV6-1
TGCAGTGCTAGTCCGCAGGGTGGCGAGCAGTACTTC | CSASPQGGEQYF | - | TRBJ2-7 | 12 | - | TRBV20-1
TGTGCCAGCCGACAGGGAATTACTCCAGATACGCAGTATTTT | CASRQGITPDTQYF | - | TRBJ2-3 | 14 | TRBD1 | TRBV19
TGTGCCAGCAGTTTTAGCGGCCCTAGCACAGATACGCAGTATTTT | CASSFSGPSTDTQYF | - | TRBJ2-3 | 15 | - | TRBV11-2
TGTGCCAGCTCCCCGGACAGGGCGAGCCATGGCTACACCTTC | CASSPDRASHGYTF | - | TRBJ1-2 | 14 | TRBD1 | TRBV18
TGTGCCAGCACCCCTCCACGAGGCCCAAGGGGCTACACCTTC | CASTPPRGPRGYTF | - | TRBJ1-2 | 14 | - | TRBV6-6
TGTGCCAGTCGGACAGGGAATAGCAATCAGCCCCAGCATTTT | CASRTGNSNQPQHF | - | TRBJ1-5 | 14 | TRBD1 | TRBV19
TGTGCTAGTGGTTTGATATCTGGACAGCGAAACTATGGCTACACCTTC | CASGLISGQRNYGYTF | - | TRBJ1-2 | 16 | - | TRBV12-5
TGTGCCAGCAGCCACCCCCTTCATAGAGAGGGGGGGACTGAAGCTTTCTTT | CASSHPLHREGGTEAFF | - | TRBJ1-1 | 17 | - | TRBV4-2
TGTGCCAGCTCATCTGACAAATACTATGGCTACACCTTC | CASSSDKYYGYTF | - | TRBJ1-2 | 13 | - | TRBV18
TGTGCCAGCAGCCCCGGGAGATCGAATGAAAAACTGTTTTTT | CASSPGRSNEKLFF | - | TRBJ1-4 | 14 | - | TRBV5-8
TGTGCCAGCAGTCCCGGGACATCTAACACTGAAGCTTTCTTT | CASSPGTSNTEAFF | - | TRBJ1-1 | 14 | - | TRBV6-6
TGTGCCATCAGTGAGCGGGATCTGGGCACTGAAGCTTTCTTT | CAISERDLGTEAFF | - | TRBJ1-1 | 14 | - | TRBV10-3
TGCGCCAGCAACGACAGGGTGAACACTGAAGCTTTCTTT | CASNDRVNTEAFF | - | TRBJ1-1 | 13 | TRBD1 | TRBV4-1
TGTGCCAGCAGCACGACAGGGGGAGCTGAAGCTTTCTTT | CASSTTGGAEAFF | - | TRBJ1-1 | 13 | TRBD1 | TRBV7-2
TGTGCCTGGACGCACGAGGACAGTCTACGTGAGCAGTACTTC | CAWTHEDSLREQYF | - | TRBJ2-7 | 14 | - | TRBV30
TGTGCCAGCAGTTTAAATGCCCCTAGCGGGGGGGGAGCAGATACGCAGTATTTT | CASSLNAPSGGGADTQYF | - | TRBJ2-3 | 18 | TRBD2 | TRBV27
TGTGCCAGCCTCGGACGCAGGGGATATCAGCCCCAGCATTTT | CASLGRRGYQPQHF | - | TRBJ1-5 | 14 | - | TRBV6-5
TGTGCCAGCAGCCACGCCGGGGGGACCGTGGAGTCCCAGCATTTT | CASSHAGGTVESQHF | - | TRBJ1-5 | 15 | - | TRBV6-2/TRBV6-3
TGTGCCAGTATCGGCGCCGGGCAGCCCCAGCATTTT | CASIGAGQPQHF | - | TRBJ1-5 | 12 | - | TRBV19
TGTGCCACCAGTTTTGGGTCGGGAACTACAGATACGCAGTATTTT | CATSFGSGTTDTQYF | - | TRBJ2-3 | 15 | - | TRBV15
TGTGCCAGCAGTTTCGATGTTCGGGGCTACACCTTC | CASSFDVRGYTF | - | TRBJ1-2 | 12 | - | TRBV12-3/TRBV12-4
TGTGCCAGCAGCCAAAGGGGCAGCTCTGGAAACACCATATATTTT | CASSQRGSSGNTIYF | - | TRBJ1-3 | 15 | - | TRBV16
TGTGCCAGCAGCCAAATAATCAGGGGGACGAACACCGGGGAGCTGTTTTTT | CASSQIIRGTNTGELFF | - | TRBJ2-2 | 17 | TRBD1 | TRBV14
TGTGCCAGCAGCAGATCTAGCGGGGGGGCTGGCACCGGGGAGCTGTTTTTT | CASSRSSGGAGTGELFF | few | TRBJ2-2 | 17 | TRBD2 | TRBV7-2
TGTGCCAGCAGCTCCGCCGGGACTCCACCCCTCCACTTT | CASSSAGTPPLHF | - | TRBJ1-6 | 13 | - | TRBV2
TGTGCCAGCAGTGCGTACAGGGAAGGCTACACCTTC | CASSAYREGYTF | - | TRBJ1-2 | 12 | - | TRBV6-6
TGTGCCAGCAGCTTAGTTGGGCAGGGGGTAGGGCAGCCCCAGCATTTT | CASSLVGQGVGQPQHF | - | TRBJ1-5 | 16 | TRBD1 | TRBV7-2
TGTGCCAGCAGCCTTTCCCGGGGTCGTAGCAATCAGCCCCAGCATTTT | CASSLSRGRSNQPQHF | - | TRBJ1-5 | 16 | - | TRBV13
TGTGCCAGCTCACCAACGCCTACTAGCACAGATACGCAGTATTTT | CASSPTPTSTDTQYF | - | TRBJ2-3 | 15 | - | TRBV18
TGTGCCAGCAGTTTTAACAGGGCTACAGATACGCAGTATTTT | CASSFNRATDTQYF | once | TRBJ2-3 | 14 | - | TRBV27
TGCAGCGTTGAGTCCAGTCCCTACAATGAGCAGTTCTTC | CSVESSPYNEQFF | - | TRBJ2-1 | 13 | - | TRBV29-1
TGCAGCGTGGCAGGGAGCAATCAGCCCCAGCATTTT | CSVAGSNQPQHF | once | TRBJ1-5 | 12 | - | TRBV29-1
TGTGCCAGCAGTGTCTGGGGGACAGAATCCTACGAGCAGTACTTC | CASSVWGTESYEQYF | - | TRBJ2-7 | 15 | TRBD1 | TRBV2
TGTGCCAGCAGAGATACCGGGGGGTACGAAGAGACCCAGTACTTC | CASRDTGGYEETQYF | - | TRBJ2-5 | 15 | TRBD2 | TRBV6-6
TGTGCCACCAGCAGCCGACAGGGGAATCAGCCCCAGCATTTT | CATSSRQGNQPQHF | once | TRBJ1-5 | 14 | TRBD1 | TRBV15
TGTGCCTGGAGTCGGACAGGGGGCAATCAGCCCCAGCATTTT | CAWSRTGGNQPQHF | - | TRBJ1-5 | 14 | TRBD1 | TRBV30
TGTGCCAGCAGAACCGTTCTAGCGGGGGGGGGCGAGCAGTACTTC | CASRTVLAGGGEQYF | - | TRBJ2-7 | 15 | TRBD2 | TRBV6-5
TGTGCCAGCAGCGTCAGATTAACCGGGACAGCCGACATCGATGAGCAGTTCTTC | CASSVRLTGTADIDEQFF | - | TRBJ2-1 | 18 | TRBD1 | TRBV9
TGTGCCAGCAGCGTAGAGTCAGCGGGGGGCAGCACAGATACGCAGTATTTT | CASSVESAGGSTDTQYF | - | TRBJ2-3 | 17 | TRBD2 | TRBV9
TGTGCCAGCAGCGTAGTCGACACAGGGAGCGAGCAGTACTTC | CASSVVDTGSEQYF | - | TRBJ2-7 | 14 | - | TRBV9
TGCGCCAGCAGCTTGGCCGGGGGCACCGGGGAGCTGTTTTTT | CASSLAGGTGELFF | - | TRBJ2-2 | 14 | - | TRBV5-1
TGTGCCAGCAGTGACCCTGGACAGGGAGACTATGGCTACACCTTC | CASSDPGQGDYGYTF | - | TRBJ1-2 | 15 | TRBD1 | TRBV25-1
TGTGCCATCGGGACAGGGGGATCACCCCTCCACTTT | CAIGTGGSPLHF | - | TRBJ1-6 | 12 | TRBD1 | TRBV10-3
TGTGCCAGCAGCTTAGCTATCGGCGGAACCTACGAGCAGTACTTC | CASSLAIGGTYEQYF | - | TRBJ2-7 | 15 | - | TRBV11-2
TGCGCCAGCAGCCCCGGGACAGGGAGATTAGGCACTGAAGCTTTCTTT | CASSPGTGRLGTEAFF | - | TRBJ1-1 | 16 | TRBD1 | TRBV5-1
TGTGCCAGCAGCGTAGAAGTTACCGGGACAGTTGGAAACACCATATATTTT | CASSVEVTGTVGNTIYF | - | TRBJ1-3 | 17 | TRBD1 | TRBV9
TGCGCCAGCAGTAACAGGGGAGGACTTGACACCGGGGAGCTGTTTTTT | CASSNRGGLDTGELFF | - | TRBJ2-2 | 16 | - | TRBV4-1
TGTGCCAGCAGCCTAGCCGGAGTAGCTTCACCCCTCCACTTT | CASSLAGVASPLHF | few | TRBJ1-6 | 14 | - | TRBV3-1/TRBV3-2
TGTGCCAGCAGCCAGACAGGGGGCAATCAGCCCCAGCATTTT | CASSQTGGNQPQHF | - | TRBJ1-5 | 14 | TRBD1 | TRBV25-1